Following are 13 T cell receptor beta chains from one sample sequenced in a study of T cells in Graves' hyperthyroidism and ophthalmopathy. Authors of the study amplified TCR beta CDR3 regions from RNA transcripts. TCR CDR3 underwent first-round RT-PCR with the HTBI primer set. TCRdb reprocessed the multiplex PCR reads with MiXCR, giving one entry per CDR3 protein. The table shows 300,000 to 450,000 distinct CDR3 sequences, with 15% to 18% occurring only once. Sequenced sample: blood. Receptor source: a woman between 18 and 29 years old with Graves' hyperthyroidism that later progressed to Graves' ophthalmopathy.

This clonotype has more than one count but fewer than ten. The rearrangement joins TRBV5-1 to TRBJ2-2; D perhaps matches TRBD1 (6 bases). Germline CDR1 is SGHRS and CDR2 is YFSETQ. V was pared by 2 bases and J by 4 bases, with 18 bases between. The CDR3 is 17 amino acids. The CDR3 spells CASSLGGPRAATGELFF. For the CDR3, the DNA is TGCGCCAGCAGCTTAGGGGGTCCGAGGGCCGCCACCGGGGAGCTGTTTTTT.

The table lists this clonotype with many counts. This chain links TRBV6-1 with TRBJ2-3; no firm D call. The germline V gene has CDR1 MNHNS and CDR2 SASEGT. V was clipped by 1 base and J by 2 bases, with 16 bases between them. This CDR3 region has 17 residues. CDR3 sequence reads: CASSEEGVTSPTDTQYF. The DNA for the CDR3 is TGTGCCAGCAGTGAAGAAGGCGTCACTTCACCCACAGATACGCAGTATTTT.

This clonotype was counted at least ten times. The chain has TRBV13 and TRBJ2-7, with D unclear. The germline V gene encodes CDR1 PRHDT and CDR2 FYEKMQ (reference sequence). CDR3 length: 14 amino acids. V lost 0 bases to trimming and J lost 1 base, with 7 bases between them. CDR3 region: CASSLGEKSYEQYF. CDR3 DNA sequence: TGTGCCAGCAGCTTAGGGGAGAAGTCCTACGAGCAGTACTTC. Full variable domain (missing parts from reference TRBV13 and TRBJ2-7): AAGVIQSPRHLIKEKRETATLKCYPIPRHDTVYWYQQGPGQDPQFLISFYEKMQSDKGSIPDRFSAQQFSDYHSELNMSSLELGDSALYFCASSLGEKSYEQYFGPGTRLTVT.

Note on this clonotype: Mismatch with germline at one junction end may stem from a read error. The chain is built from TRBV12-3 or TRBV12-4 and TRBJ2-2, with D possibly matching TRBD2 (6 bases). This CDR3 is 15 amino acids long. The CDR3 sequence is CTSSPLGGNTGELFF. As DNA, the CDR3 is TGTACCAGCAGTCCACTCGGGGGTAACACCGGGGAGCTGTTTTTT.

This clonotype was seen a few times. The CDR3 region is CASSIVGAERTEAFF. CDR3 DNA sequence: TGTGCCAGTAGTATAGTAGGGGCGGAGAGGACTGAAGCTTTCTTT. The V call is TRBV19, the J call TRBJ1-1, with D possibly matching TRBD1 (5 bases). Germline assignment: CDR1 LNHDA and CDR2 SQIVND (reference sequence). The CDR3 length is 15 residues. Trimming left V 1 base short and J 5 bases short, with 14 bases between.

This clonotype was recorded at least ten times. The chain uses TRBV5-1 and TRBJ2-7, with D uncertain. This CDR3 has 9 amino acids. Deletions cut 6 bases from V and 5 bases from J, with 3 bases between. The V gene's germline CDR1 is SGHRS and CDR2 YFSETQ. CDR3 nucleotides: TGCGCCAGCACCAACGAGCAGTACTTC. Its protein is CASTNEQYF.

This clonotype was counted a few times. The V and J genes are TRBV6-1 and TRBJ1-4; possible D gene TRBD1, 6 bases. The V end lost 4 bases, the J end lost 8 bases, and 14 bases lay between the germline ends. This CDR3 is built from 14 residues. The germline gives CDR1 MNHNS, CDR2 SASEGT. CDR3 DNA: TGTGCCAGCAGTGCCGAGGGGGTACCGGAAAAACTGTTTTTT. Translation gives CASSAEGVPEKLFF.

This clonotype showed up many times. V usage is TRBV6-1 and J usage is TRBJ1-1; D is unresolved. The V end lost 6 bases, the J end lost 1 base, and 6 bases lay between the germline ends. Germline lookup yields CDR1 MNHNS and CDR2 SASEGT. The length of the CDR3 is 12 residues. CDR3 region: CASRWRNTEAFF. The CDR3 coding sequence is TGTGCCAGCAGGTGGAGGAACACTGAAGCTTTCTTT.

Here the CDR3 reads CSARDPGLSSTDTQYF. CDR3 DNA sequence: TGCAGTGCTAGGGATCCGGGACTAAGTAGCACAGATACGCAGTATTTT. This chain connects TRBV20-1 to TRBJ2-3; 7 nucleotides match TRBD2. The germline gives CDR1 DFQATT, CDR2 SNEGSKA (reference sequence). CDR3 length equals 16 residues. Trimming cost V 3 bases and J 0 bases; bases outside gene matches: 9.

Remarks on this clonotype: A much larger clone is a single base away; this may be a read error. V and J are TRBV20-1 and TRBJ1-5, with D perhaps TRBD1 (5 bases). V gave up 3 bases and J gave up 2 bases, with 14 bases separating them. The germline gives CDR1 DFQATT, CDR2 SNEGSKA (reference sequence). The CDR3 is made up of 15 amino acids. The CDR3 loop is CSARAQDYGNQPQHF. CDR3 nucleotides: TGCAGTGCTAGGGCACAGGACTATGGCAATCAGCCCCAGCATTTT.

With regard to this clonotype: Compared with germline, one end of the junction differs, possibly owing to a read error. The chain carries TRBV14 and TRBJ2-1; D is possibly TRBD2 (5 bases). The germline gives CDR1 SGHDN, CDR2 FVKESK. This CDR3 has 13 amino acids. CDR3 DNA: TGTGCCAGCAGCCCAGACTATTACAATAAGCAGTTCTTC. Translating gives CASSPDYYNKQFF.

The chain couples TRBV4-1 to TRBJ2-2, with D tentatively TRBD2 (6 bases). CDR3 size: 18 residues. The V end was cut by 3 bases, the J end by 7 bases, with 24 bases between. Germline values: CDR1 MGHRA, CDR2 YSYEKL. In DNA, the CDR3 is TGCGCCAGCAGCCACCCCCGGACGGGAGACTCCACCGGCGGGGAGCTGTTTTTT. This translates into CASSHPRTGDSTGGELFF.

This clonotype came up many times. J is TRBJ2-7 and V is TRBV12-3 or TRBV12-4; the D is unclear. The V gene lost 5 bases and the J gene lost 3 bases, with 11 bases spanning the gap. The length of the CDR3 is 13 residues. DNA of the CDR3: TGTGCCAGCAGTCTGGCCCTAAACTACGAGCAGTACTTC. Residues: CASSLALNYEQYF.